The present entry profiles one TCR beta chain with its context. As yet, its antigen is unknown. TCRdb's table, derived via immunoSEQ multiplex PCR, lists solely in-frame clones and lacks some. The table records 2.3 million or so clones, more than 80% of them present only once. The data derive from a study of shared clonotypes between healthy human individuals. Turning to the study itself: A few men and a couple of women, aged 18 to 49, were donors. Study conclusions and caveats: Lower generation probabilities were found for non-shared clonotypes than for those shared by all four donors.

Both subsets, CD45RA+ naive and CD45RA-negative memory, were split from the CD4+ cells. Germline values: CDR1 MDHEN, CDR2 SYDVKM. This CDR3 has 12 residues. The germline V and J ends were trimmed by 8 bases and 4 bases, with 9 bases remaining between them. The specimen was naive CD4+ T cells from PBMCs. The subset denotes: CD45RA+ positively selected. The chain carries TRBV28 and TRBJ1-5; possible D gene TRBD1, 6 bases. This clonotype was sampled from a man aged 18-30 years in good health. Some clones in this sample may be carry-over from other donors' samples. This CDR3 reads CASLQGNQPQHF. The CDR3 DNA sequence: TGTGCCAGCCTACAGGGTAATCAGCCCCAGCATTTT.